The clone carrying this T cell receptor beta chain showed up many times. The making of cDNA relied on 5'RACE with 10-nucleotide random UMIs. TCRdb re-called the 5' RACE reads through MiXCR, storing one row per CDR3 protein. Here the sample spans roughly 15,000 distinct CDR3 sequences, roughly 3.2% being singletons. The data derive from a study of neurological immune-mediated disorders. J gave up 4 bases and V 4 bases, and 7 bases lay outside the gene matches. CDR1 is LGHNA, CDR2 YSLEER, per germline. The CDR3 length is 15 residues. Input material: CD8+ T cells from blood. V gene TRBV4-3 combines with J gene TRBJ1-2; 9 bases map to TRBD1. The TCR originated in a woman in her forties in good health. In DNA, the CDR3 is TGCGCCAGCAGCCTCCGGGACAGGGACGCCTATGGCTACACCTTC. This encodes CASSLRDRDAYGYTF.